This record concerns one T cell receptor (beta chain) sequence. Germline V gives CDR1 LGHDT, CDR2 YNNKEL (reference sequence). Trimming left V 3 bases short and J 3 bases short, with 2 bases between. This CDR3 comprises 12 residues. The data derive from a study of CD8 T cells in Susac syndrome. With random hexamers, 0.5 to 1 ug RNA was reverse transcribed. It was immunoSEQ multiplex PCR that amplified TCR beta CDR3 across 54 Vbeta and 13 Jbeta. In TCRdb, the immunoSEQ multiplex PCR reads were re-called with MiXCR into one record per CDR3 protein. This sample has about 200,000 distinct CDR3 sequences; 90% to 95% occur once, and the top ten carry just under 0.095%. The authors carried out high-throughput sequencing of TCR beta. They applied it to CD8+ and CD4+ T cells obtained from blood. TEMRA cells underwent FACS enrichment and CD8+ and CD4+ T cells underwent negative isolation.

The specimen sequenced was CD4+ T cells from PBMCs. The clonotype was recovered from a human donor with multiple sclerosis. The chain joins TRBV3-1 to TRBJ2-2; unclear D gene. CDR3 protein: CASSQYTGELFF. In DNA form, the CDR3 reads TGTGCCAGCAGCCAGTACACCGGGGAGCTGTTTTTT.